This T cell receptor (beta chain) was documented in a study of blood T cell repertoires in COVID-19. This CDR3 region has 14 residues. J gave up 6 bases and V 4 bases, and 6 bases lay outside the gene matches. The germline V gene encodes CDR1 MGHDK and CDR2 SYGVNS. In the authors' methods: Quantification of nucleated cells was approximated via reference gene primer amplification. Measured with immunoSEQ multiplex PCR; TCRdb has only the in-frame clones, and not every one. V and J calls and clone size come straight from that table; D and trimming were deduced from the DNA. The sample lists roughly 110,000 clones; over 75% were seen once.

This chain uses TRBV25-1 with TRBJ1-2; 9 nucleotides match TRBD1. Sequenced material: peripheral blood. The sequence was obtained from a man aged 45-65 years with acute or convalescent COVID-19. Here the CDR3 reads CASSAPGTGNGYTF. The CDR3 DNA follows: TGTGCCAGCAGTGCCCCCGGGACAGGGAATGGCTACACCTTC.